This entry is about one T cell receptor (beta chain). The data were obtained in a study of blood T cells in healthy people across ages. The second PCR ran about 6 to 11 cycles with a sample-barcoded 5' primer and J-beta primers. Each CDR3 protein is one row after TCRdb ran MiXCR on the 5' RACE reads. The data contain approximately 1.5 million distinct CDR3 sequences, 30% to 40% of them seen just once; the ten biggest clones take up approximately 10%. The origin of this receptor is a woman aged 25 to 39 in good health. The sequenced sample consisted of blood.

CDR3 sequence (DNA): TGTGCCATCAGTGAACGGCGGGAGGGGATCCGAGAGACCCAGTACTTC. Protein product: CAISERREGIRETQYF. The chain joins TRBV10-3 to TRBJ2-5, with 9 bases fitting TRBD2. From germline, CDR1 is ENHRY and CDR2 SYGVKD. The CDR3 covers 16 residues. With 3 bases clipped from V and 4 bases from J, the junction kept 9 bases outside the gene matches.